This T cell receptor beta chain was documented in a study of CD8 T cells in Susac syndrome. Across the whole study: The sequenced Susac syndrome patients included more than five who had clinically active disease and 8 or 9 who were in remission. Broader study findings: Expansion of clones was not seen in the CD4+ T cell repertoires of Susac syndrome.

On this clonotype: Its antigen is not known.

V lost 4 bases to trimming and J lost 1 base, with 11 bases between them. The length of the CDR3 is 14 residues. The germline CDR1 and CDR2 sequences are MNHEY and SVGEGT. The RNA input was roughly 0.45 to 1 ug, and it was reverse transcribed with random hexamers. TCRdb passed the immunoSEQ multiplex PCR reads through MiXCR, listing each CDR3 protein once. The sample holds 95,000 to 150,000 distinct CDR3 sequences, 96% seen once. The J gene is TRBJ2-7, the V gene TRBV6-2 or TRBV6-3; either TRBD1 or TRBD2 may fit D (5 bases each). The sample comprised CD4+ T cells from PBMCs. The sequence was obtained from a human donor with Susac syndrome. DNA for the CDR3: TGTGCCAGCAGTTCCTGGGGGTCTTCCTACGAGCAGTACTTC. Translating it yields CASSSWGSSYEQYF.